This TCR beta chain emerged from a study of shared clonotypes between healthy human individuals. This CDR3 is built from 16 residues. V shed 5 bases and J 4 bases; nucleotides not matched to a gene: 10. Germline values: CDR1 MDHEN, CDR2 SYDVKM. Comment on this clone: The antigen remains unidentified.

Repertoires were generated with immunoSEQ multiplex PCR, while TCRdb's copy carries only in-frame clones and drops some. The sample shows some 2.1 million clones, roughly 93% of them seen only once. Selected positively for CCR7 and CD45RO-negative, naive CD8 cells excluded terminally differentiated effector memory CD45RA+ cells. Healthy and HIV-negative, the adult donors had no recent acute infections or vaccinations. Study-wide findings and caveats: Donors were few, which limited the genetic and exposure-history diversity represented. Sampling used blood alone; tissue repertoires probably differ.

The sequence came from a man aged 18 to 29 in good health. Some clones in this sample may be carry-over from other donors' samples. The chain carries TRBV28 and TRBJ1-3; TRBD1 aligns across 8 bases. The material sequenced was naive CD8+ T cells from PBMCs. The CDR3: CASSLPPGTGGNTIYF. For the CDR3, the DNA is TGTGCCAGCAGTCTGCCCCCTGGGACAGGCGGAAACACCATATATTTT.